This TCR beta chain was identified during a study of T cell responses to AZD1222 COVID-19 vaccine. Study-level findings and limits: Repertoires were sampled only after the peak T cell response.

A word on this clone: Its specificity is unknown.

The CDR3 sequence is 14 residues long. Trimming took 6 bases from V and 0 from J, leaving 10 bases between them. Germline V gene lookup returns CDR1 KGHDR and CDR2 SFDVKD. Assay used: immunoSEQ multiplex PCR; TCRdb lists only in-frame clones, some missing. The top ten clones hold 22% of a sample with tens of thousands of clones, just over 90% of them seen once. V is TRBV24-1 and J is TRBJ2-5, with TRBD2 as a possible D gene (5 bases). Sample: peripheral blood, taken on day 0 of AZD1222 vaccination. This receptor was identified in an adult in good health. The CDR3 nucleotides read TGTGCCACCAGTCCGGGAAGATACCAAGAGACCCAGTACTTC. Encoded protein: CATSPGRYQETQYF.